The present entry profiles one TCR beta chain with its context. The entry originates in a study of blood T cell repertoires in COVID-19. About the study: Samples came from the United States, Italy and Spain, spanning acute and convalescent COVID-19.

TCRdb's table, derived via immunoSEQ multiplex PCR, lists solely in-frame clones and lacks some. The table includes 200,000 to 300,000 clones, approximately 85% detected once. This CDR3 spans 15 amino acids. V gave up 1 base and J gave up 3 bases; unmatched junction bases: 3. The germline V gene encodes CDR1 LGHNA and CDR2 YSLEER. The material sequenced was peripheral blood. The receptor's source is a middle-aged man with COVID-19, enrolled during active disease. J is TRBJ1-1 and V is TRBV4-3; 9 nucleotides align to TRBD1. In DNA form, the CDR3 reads TGCGCCAGCAGCCAAGCGGGACAGGGCTACACTGAAGCTTTCTTT. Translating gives CASSQAGQGYTEAFF.